Here is one T cell receptor beta chain with its context. V gave up 6 bases and J gave up 8 bases, with 7 bases separating them. There are 10 residues in the CDR3. The V gene's germline CDR1 is SGHVS and CDR2 FNYEAQ. As processed by the authors: Estimates of nucleated cell counts were drawn from the amplification of reference gene primers. The data were produced by immunoSEQ multiplex PCR, yet TCRdb's version contains in-frame clones alone and is incomplete. V, J and clone size derive from that table, while D and trimming were established from the DNA sequence. The repertoire holds roughly 53,000 clones, with 80% to 90% as singletons. The sample is drawn from a study of blood T cell repertoires in COVID-19. Study as a whole: Spain, Italy and the United States supplied samples that represented acute and convalescent COVID-19. T cells, B-cell-depleted T cells, or PBMCs supplied cDNA or gDNA.

V and J are TRBV7-6 and TRBJ1-1; no firm D call. Sequencing was carried out using peripheral blood. The receptor was derived from a man older than 75 with acute or convalescent COVID-19. The CDR3 sequence is CASRTEEAFF. The CDR3 DNA is TGTGCCAGCAGAACAGAAGAAGCTTTCTTT.